Shown below are 5 T cell receptor beta chains from a single sample sequenced in a study of blood T cell repertoires in COVID-19. Assay used: immunoSEQ multiplex PCR; TCRdb lists only in-frame clones, some missing. The top ten clones hold under 6% of a sample with more than 110,000 clones, around 84% of them seen once. The specimen sequenced was peripheral blood. All receptors derive from a human donor in a cohort sampled during active COVID-19.

V and J are TRBV6-5 and TRBJ2-1, with 10 bases fitting TRBD2. The V and J ends lost 5 bases and 3 bases, in that order; junction bases with no gene match: 4. This CDR3 contains 15 residues. The germline CDR1 and CDR2 sequences are MNHEY and SVGAGI. CDR3 bases: TGTGCCAGCAGTCGCACTAGCGGGATCTACAATGAGCAGTTCTTC. Its protein is CASSRTSGIYNEQFF.

This chain connects TRBV4-2 to TRBJ1-2; 8 bases match TRBD1. From germline, CDR1 is LGHNA and CDR2 YNFKEQ. J was trimmed by 8 bases and V by 0 bases; bases with no gene match: 8. The CDR3 totals 15 residues. CDR3 sequence reads: CASSQEGQGVGGYTF. CDR3 nucleotide sequence: TGTGCCAGCAGCCAAGAAGGACAGGGAGTGGGAGGCTACACCTTC.

V usage is TRBV7-8 and J usage is TRBJ2-3; the D gene is possibly TRBD2 (7 bases). The CDR3 extends over 17 amino acids. V lost 3 bases, J lost 0 bases, and 16 bases lay in between. Germline lookup yields CDR1 SGHVS and CDR2 FQNEAQ. This chain's CDR3 is CASSFPGGGLSTDTQYF. The CDR3 bases are TGTGCCAGCAGCTTCCCCGGCGGGGGCCTTAGCACAGATACGCAGTATTTT.

V gene TRBV7-6 combines with J gene TRBJ2-1, with TRBD2 matching over 12 bases. With V trimmed by 8 bases and J by 0 bases, 5 bases remained unmatched. CDR1 and CDR2 (germline): SGHVS, FNYEAQ. CDR3 size: 16 residues. The CDR3 spells CASGLAGPSSYNEQFF. The CDR3, as DNA: TGTGCCAGCGGACTAGCGGGACCCAGCTCCTACAATGAGCAGTTCTTC.

The chain combines TRBV4-2 with TRBJ1-2; TRBD1 might be the D (5 bases). The V gene's germline CDR1 is LGHNA and CDR2 YNFKEQ. The CDR3 contains 11 residues. V was clipped by 8 bases and J by 5 bases, with 9 bases between them. The CDR3 region has the DNA TGTGCCAGCGGACAATCTTATGGCTACACCTTC. Translation: CASGQSYGYTF.